This T cell receptor (beta chain) came from a study of blood T cell repertoires in COVID-19. On the study more broadly: Samples representing acute and convalescent COVID-19 were sourced from the United States, Italy and Spain. From T cells, B-cell-depleted T cells, or PBMCs came the material, which was cDNA or gDNA.

Profiled with immunoSEQ multiplex PCR; TCRdb holds only in-frame clones, not every one. Of more than 150,000 clones in the sample, 86% were seen once. This CDR3 has 18 amino acids. The V gene end was trimmed by 5 bases and the J gene end by 4 bases; junction bases not matched to a gene: 9. CDR1 LNHDA and CDR2 SQIVND come from the germline V gene (reference sequence). The chain recombines TRBV19 with TRBJ2-2; 14 bases align to TRBD2. The TCR sequence derives from a man in his 60s with acute or convalescent COVID-19. The sample consisted of peripheral blood. As DNA, the CDR3 is TGTGCCAGTAGTTTCCGACTAGCGGGAGGGCCTCGCACCGGGGAGCTGTTTTTT. This encodes CASSFRLAGGPRTGELFF.